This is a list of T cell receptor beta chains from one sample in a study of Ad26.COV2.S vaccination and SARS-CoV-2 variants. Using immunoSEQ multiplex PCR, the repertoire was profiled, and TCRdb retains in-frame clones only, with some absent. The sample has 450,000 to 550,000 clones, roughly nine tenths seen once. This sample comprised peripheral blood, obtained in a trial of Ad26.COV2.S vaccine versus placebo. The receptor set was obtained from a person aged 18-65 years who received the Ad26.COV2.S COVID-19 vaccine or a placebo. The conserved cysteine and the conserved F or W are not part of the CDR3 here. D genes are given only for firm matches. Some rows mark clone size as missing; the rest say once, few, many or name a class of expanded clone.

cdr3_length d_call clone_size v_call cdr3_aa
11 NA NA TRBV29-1 SAETTEGTEAF
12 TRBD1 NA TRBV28 ASSLGYRGYGYT
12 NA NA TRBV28 ASSAAYISYEQY
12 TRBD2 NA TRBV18 ASSPGRGAREQY
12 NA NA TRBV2 AKRSPDGNYGYT
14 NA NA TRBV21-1 ASSKLLTGMNTEAF
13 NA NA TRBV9 ASSVGGGPSQPQH
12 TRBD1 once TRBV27 ASSPWDSHTEAF
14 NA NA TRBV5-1 ASSRTRGVNTGELF
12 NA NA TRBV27 ASSPFYSNQPQH
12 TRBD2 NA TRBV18 ASSPREGYNEQF
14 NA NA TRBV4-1 ASSQGRGYSYNEQF
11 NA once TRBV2 ASSEAQWVGQY
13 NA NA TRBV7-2 ASSEHTDPNSPLH
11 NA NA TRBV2 ASILSLTYEQY
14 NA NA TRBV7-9 ASSPPKLASKNIQY
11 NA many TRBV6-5 ASSYSGAGEQY
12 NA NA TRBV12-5 ASGLVGRTYGYT
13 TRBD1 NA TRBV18 ASSPTGTGGDGYT
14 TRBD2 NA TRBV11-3 ASSSKTSGIQNEQF
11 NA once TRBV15 ATSRDRPYEQY
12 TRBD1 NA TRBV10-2 ASRGQGHNQPQH
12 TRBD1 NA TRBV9 ASRSGQGTYGYT
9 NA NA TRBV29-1 SAADAYGYT
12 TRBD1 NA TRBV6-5 ATRRDRGIGELF
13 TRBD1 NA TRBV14 ASSQAGTGTYEQY
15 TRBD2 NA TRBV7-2 ASSLQAGGLSTDTQY